This T cell receptor (beta chain) is from a study of spatial heterogeneity in lung cancer. Study-level points and caveats: It was found that expanded intratumoral alpha and beta TCR counts tracked tumor mutation counts.

TCRdb processed the 5' RACE reads anew with MiXCR; each CDR3 protein has one entry. In the table there are some 800 distinct CDR3 sequences, around 6.4% of which are singletons. Time point denoted: sample taken at primary tumor resection. The CDR3 runs to 19 residues. Worth noting for this clonotype: Antigen: not known.

The sequencing used lung tumor tissue, collected at surgery. J is TRBJ2-2 and V is TRBV3-2; the table's D call of TRBD2 was not tested on the DNA. TRBV3-2 is a known pseudogene. The TCR originated in a female donor with early-stage non-small cell lung cancer. The CDR3 DNA is TGTGCCAGCAGCCAATATAGTCCGCCAGCGGGACCGAACACCGGGGAGCTGTTTTTT. Protein sequence: CASSQYSPPAGPNTGELFF.